The next 27 T cell receptor beta chains were all read from a single sample in a study of neurological immune-mediated disorders. Described time point: longitudinal time-point 2. TCRdb redid the calling of the 5' RACE reads with MiXCR, one entry per CDR3 protein. The sample has around 50,000 distinct CDR3 sequences; about 12% are singletons. Sequencing was carried out using PBMCs. Receptors originate from a male donor with HTLV-1-associated myelopathy (HAM/TSP).

This clonotype was seen at least ten times. This chain connects TRBV7-2 to TRBJ2-1, with 9 nucleotides matching TRBD1. The CDR3 is made up of 15 amino acids. V trimming: 9 bases; J trimming: 4 bases; junction bases outside the gene matches: 10. CDR1 is SGHTA and CDR2 is FQGNSA in the germline V gene. CDR3 in DNA: TGTGCCAGTGGCACGGGGGACAGGGTGTACAATGAGCAGTTCTTC. Residues: CASGTGDRVYNEQFF.

This clonotype was counted ten times or more. V usage is TRBV7-9 and J usage is TRBJ1-2; TRBD1 agrees at 8 bases. Germline-derived CDR1 and CDR2 are SEHNR and FQNEAQ (reference sequence). With 2 bases clipped from V and 7 bases from J, the junction kept 12 bases outside the gene matches. The CDR3 runs to 16 residues. In DNA form, the CDR3 reads TGTGCCAGCAGCTTATCTCCGGCAGGGGGCTGGGTTGGCTACACCTTC. The encoded protein is CASSLSPAGGWVGYTF.

This clonotype was recorded at least ten times. V gene TRBV27 combines with J gene TRBJ1-4; no definite D call. Trimming removed 1 base from V and 6 bases from J, with 6 bases in between. The CDR3 extends over 13 amino acids. Germline V gene sequence: CDR1 MNHEY, CDR2 SMNVEV (reference sequence). For the CDR3, the DNA is TGTGCCAGCAGTTTATGGGCAGATGAAAAACTGTTTTTT. Amino acids: CASSLWADEKLFF.

The rearrangement joins TRBV5-1 to TRBJ2-2; the D gene is possibly TRBD1 (5 bases). Germline CDR1 SGHRS, CDR2 YFSETQ. V gave up 2 bases and J gave up 5 bases, with 10 bases separating them. This CDR3 is 14 amino acids long. In DNA, the CDR3 is TGCGCCAGCAGCTTTGGACAAGTGACCGGGGAGCTGTTTTTT. Its translation is CASSFGQVTGELFF.

This clonotype was observed at least ten times. The V call is TRBV20-1, the J call TRBJ1-1, with 8 bases lining up with TRBD1. Germline CDR1 reads DFQATT; CDR2 reads SNEGSKA (reference sequence). The length of the CDR3 is 14 residues. After removal of 0 bases from V and 4 bases from J, the junction contained 4 bases not matched to a gene. The CDR3 nucleotides are TGCAGTGCTAGAGATCGGACAGGGACCACTGAAGCTTTCTTT. Its translation is CSARDRTGTTEAFF.

This clonotype was detected ten times or more. The chain recombines TRBV4-3 with TRBJ1-4, with TRBD1 identical over 7 bases. The ends lost 1 base at V and 7 bases at J; junction bases unmatched: 12. Germline V gene sequence: CDR1 LGHNA, CDR2 YSLEER. The CDR3 is 17 residues long. CDR3 sequence reads: CASSQAETGRISEKLFF. CDR3 nucleotides: TGCGCCAGCAGCCAAGCTGAGACAGGGCGGATTAGTGAAAAACTGTTTTTT.

Many counts were recorded for this clonotype. This sequence joins TRBV7-2 and TRBJ1-5; 7 bases align to TRBD1. The CDR3 length is 17 residues. Germline-derived CDR1 and CDR2 are SGHTA and FQGNSA. Trimming cost V 4 bases and J 4 bases; bases outside gene matches: 13. CDR3 in amino acids: CASSSGTTGIGNQPQHF. The CDR3 DNA follows: TGTGCCAGCAGCTCAGGGACGACAGGGATCGGTAATCAGCCCCAGCATTTT.

This clonotype was seen at least ten times. The chain has TRBV24-1 and TRBJ2-3; unclear D gene. The germline gives CDR1 KGHDR, CDR2 SFDVKD. The CDR3 length is 15 residues. Trimming stripped 2 bases from V and 6 bases from J, with 14 bases between. CDR3 loop: CATSDSGDLGDTQYF. The CDR3 nucleotides are TGTGCCACCAGTGATTCGGGCGACCTCGGCGATACGCAGTATTTT.

This clonotype was picked up many times. The chain links TRBV20-1 to TRBJ1-5, with 8 bases identical to TRBD1. This CDR3 has 13 amino acids. The V and J ends lost 7 bases and 6 bases, in that order; junction bases with no gene match: 8. Looked up from germline, CDR1 is DFQATT and CDR2 is SNEGSKA (reference sequence). CDR3 nucleotides: TGCAGTGTCATAACAGGGGGTCGTCAGCCCCAGCATTTT. Translation: CSVITGGRQPQHF.

Only a few counts were recorded for this clonotype. This sequence joins TRBV5-1 and TRBJ2-5; D gene unclear. The length of the CDR3 is 13 residues. Per the germline V gene, CDR1 is SGHRS and CDR2 is YFSETQ. V was trimmed by 5 bases and J by 1 base, leaving 9 bases between them. The chain's CDR3 is CASRSGPQETQYF. CDR3 coding DNA: TGCGCCAGCAGGTCCGGGCCCCAAGAGACCCAGTACTTC.

This clonotype has at least ten counts. The V call is TRBV28, the J call TRBJ2-1, with 11 bases matching TRBD1. This CDR3 comprises 13 residues. Germline CDR1 is MDHEN and CDR2 is SYDVKM. V was clipped by 8 bases and J by 10 bases; unmatched bases: 7. The CDR3 coding sequence is TGTGCCAGCGGGGACAGGGGGTCTGGAGAGCAGTTCTTC. It codes for CASGDRGSGEQFF. The whole variable domain, filled in from reference TRBV28 and TRBJ2-1, reads DVKVTQSSRYLVKRTGEKVFLECVQDMDHENMFWYRQDPGLGLRLIYFSYDVKMKEKGDIPEGYSVSREKKERFSLILESASTNQTSMYLCASGDRGSGEQFFGPGTRLTVL.

This clonotype was seen many times. This chain links TRBV20-1 with TRBJ2-1; no clear D gene. The V end was cut by 3 bases, the J end by 8 bases, with 5 bases between. CDR3 length equals 10 residues. Germline V gene data show CDR1 as DFQATT and CDR2 as SNEGSKA (reference sequence). CDR3 sequence: CSASSYEQFF. As DNA, the CDR3 is TGCAGTGCTAGTTCCTATGAGCAGTTCTTC.

In this sample, this clonotype turned up many times. This chain connects TRBV7-2 to TRBJ2-5; 8 positions match TRBD2. The CDR3 spans 13 residues. Germline values: CDR1 SGHTA, CDR2 FQGNSA. V dropped 5 bases and J dropped 6; count of bases not matched to a gene: 5. The CDR3 sequence: CASSPTSGQTQYF. The CDR3 DNA follows: TGTGCCAGCAGCCCCACTAGCGGACAGACCCAGTACTTC.

This clonotype was detected many times. J is TRBJ2-1 and V is TRBV3-1, with TRBD2 matching over 11 bases. The CDR3 is made up of 16 amino acids. The J segment lost 5 bases and the V segment lost 2 bases, leaving 5 bases of the junction unmatched. The germline V gene has CDR1 LGHDT and CDR2 YNNKEL (reference sequence). The CDR3 sequence is CASSQSRLAGNNEQFF. Written as DNA, the CDR3 is TGTGCCAGCAGCCAATCGCGACTAGCGGGGAACAATGAGCAGTTCTTC.

This clonotype was counted ten times or more. V is TRBV5-1 and J is TRBJ2-3; a possible D gene is TRBD1 (6 bases). The germline CDR1 and CDR2 sequences are SGHRS and YFSETQ. V lost 4 bases and J 6 bases, leaving 21 bases between the germline ends. This CDR3 has 16 amino acids. In DNA form, the CDR3 reads TGCGCCAGCAGCCAAAACCGACAGGCCCCAGCGGATACGCAGTATTTT. Translation gives CASSQNRQAPADTQYF.

This clonotype showed up many times. This rearrangement joins TRBV6-2 or TRBV6-3 to TRBJ2-2; D gene unclear. This CDR3 spans 12 amino acids. Germline V lookup: CDR1 MNHEY, CDR2 SVGEGT. The V gene lost 5 bases and the J gene lost 13 bases, with 14 bases spanning the gap. DNA for the CDR3: TGTGCCAGCAGTAACCGACAATTGGGGCTGTTTTTT. As protein: CASSNRQLGLFF.

V and J are TRBV5-4 and TRBJ1-6; 9 positions match TRBD1. CDR3 length equals 15 residues. Germline V gene lookup returns CDR1 SGHNT and CDR2 YYREEE (reference sequence). V was pared by 4 bases and J by 3 bases, with 2 bases of the junction left unmatched. Here the CDR3 reads CASSGQGNYNSPLHF. For the CDR3, the DNA is TGTGCCAGCAGCGGACAGGGGAACTATAATTCACCCCTCCACTTT.

This clonotype was seen repeatedly, ten times or more. This sequence joins TRBV27 and TRBJ2-3, with 11 positions matching TRBD2. Trimming at V came to 5 bases and at J to 0 bases, leaving 16 bases not matched to a gene. Germline V gives CDR1 MNHEY, CDR2 SMNVEV (reference sequence). This CDR3 spans 20 amino acids. The CDR3 here is CASSPYGPGTSGSSTDTQYF. Written as DNA, the CDR3 is TGTGCCAGCAGTCCATATGGCCCCGGGACTAGCGGATCTAGCACAGATACGCAGTATTTT.

This clonotype was counted ten times or more. The V call is TRBV10-3, the J call TRBJ1-6; D call uncertain. The V gene lost 6 bases and the J gene lost 9 bases, with 15 bases spanning the gap. The CDR3 consists of 14 residues. From germline, CDR1 is ENHRY and CDR2 SYGVKD. Written as DNA, the CDR3 is TGTGCCATCAGCGCTACCGGGGAGGGTTCACCCCTCCACTTT. It codes for CAISATGEGSPLHF.

The sample holds many counts of this clonotype. The CDR3 spells CASSIRGSNNEQFF. The CDR3 bases are TGCGCCAGCAGCATCAGGGGATCCAACAATGAGCAGTTCTTC. This chain uses TRBV5-1 with TRBJ2-1, with D possibly matching TRBD1 (6 bases). CDR1 and CDR2 (germline): SGHRS, YFSETQ. V was clipped by 4 bases and J by 5 bases, with 13 bases between them. The CDR3 loop spans 14 amino acids.

This clonotype was counted ten times or more. V is TRBV7-2 and J is TRBJ1-2, with D possibly TRBD1 on 5 matching bases. V gave up 4 bases and J gave up 5 bases, with 11 bases separating them. Germline loops: CDR1 SGHTA, CDR2 FQGNSA. This CDR3 has 13 amino acids. The CDR3 reads CASSYSTEYGYTF. The CDR3 region has the DNA TGTGCCAGCAGCTACTCGACAGAATATGGCTACACCTTC.

To note about this clonotype: A read error is likely, as this CDR3 ends without the conserved phenylalanine or tryptophan. The genes are TRBV27 and TRBJ1-2; no firm D call. Germline V gene data show CDR1 as MNHEY and CDR2 as SMNVEV (reference sequence). CDR3 length: 14 amino acids. V lost 7 bases and J 8 bases, leaving 20 bases between the germline ends. The CDR3 loop reads CASTLLGGSGGYTS. In DNA, the CDR3 is TGTGCCAGCACCCTTTTGGGAGGATCTGGCGGCTACACCTCA.

This clonotype was detected many times. The chain recombines TRBV20-1 with TRBJ2-3; 10 bases line up with TRBD2. The germline V gene has CDR1 DFQATT and CDR2 SNEGSKA (reference sequence). The trim removed 3 bases at V and 6 bases at J, leaving 9 bases unmatched. The length of the CDR3 is 15 residues. CDR3 DNA: TGCAGTGCTAGTCGGCTAGCGGGGGCAACGGATACGCAGTATTTT. Protein product: CSASRLAGATDTQYF.

This clonotype was seen more than once but under ten times. The chain employs TRBV6-1 and TRBJ1-3, with D perhaps matching TRBD1 (5 bases). The CDR3 has 14 residues. V lost 6 bases to trimming and J lost 7 bases, with 16 bases between them. Germline V gene sequence: CDR1 MNHNS, CDR2 SASEGT. The CDR3 spells CASSSGLQGNTIYF. CDR3 nucleotide sequence: TGTGCCAGCAGCTCAGGGTTACAAGGGAACACCATATATTTT.

The chain joins TRBV18 to TRBJ1-2; 9 bases match TRBD1. CDR3 length: 16 amino acids. Germline V gene lookup returns CDR1 KGHSH and CDR2 LQKENI. After removal of 0 bases from V and 1 base from J, the junction contained 3 bases not matched to a gene. DNA for the CDR3: TGTGCCAGCTCACCACCCGGGACAGGGAATAACTATGGCTACACCTTC. This encodes CASSPPGTGNNYGYTF.

The chain employs TRBV24-1 and TRBJ1-2; 9 bases line up with TRBD1. Unmatched junction bases numbered 10, after V lost 4 bases and J lost 8 bases. Germline lookup yields CDR1 KGHDR and CDR2 SFDVKD. This CDR3 has 15 amino acids. For the CDR3, the DNA is TGTGCCACCAGTGACGGAGGGGGACAGGGTGAAGGCTACACCTTC. Translated, it gives CATSDGGGQGEGYTF.

This clonotype was seen at least ten times. The V call is TRBV7-2, the J call TRBJ2-1; TRBD2 matches at 9 bases. Germline CDR1 SGHTA, CDR2 FQGNSA. Losses at the gene ends were 4 bases for V and 7 bases for J; bases not matched to a gene: 8. The CDR3 contains 15 residues. CDR3 sequence reads: CASSSPRGGKNEQFF. CDR3 coding DNA: TGTGCCAGCAGCTCGCCGCGGGGGGGCAAGAATGAGCAGTTCTTC. The whole variable domain, filled in from reference TRBV7-2 and TRBJ2-1, reads GAGVSQSPSNKVTEKGKDVELRCDPISGHTALYWYRQSLGQGLEFLIYFQGNSAPDKSGLPSDRFSAERTGGSVSTLTIQRTQQEDSAVYLCASSSPRGGKNEQFFGPGTRLTVL.